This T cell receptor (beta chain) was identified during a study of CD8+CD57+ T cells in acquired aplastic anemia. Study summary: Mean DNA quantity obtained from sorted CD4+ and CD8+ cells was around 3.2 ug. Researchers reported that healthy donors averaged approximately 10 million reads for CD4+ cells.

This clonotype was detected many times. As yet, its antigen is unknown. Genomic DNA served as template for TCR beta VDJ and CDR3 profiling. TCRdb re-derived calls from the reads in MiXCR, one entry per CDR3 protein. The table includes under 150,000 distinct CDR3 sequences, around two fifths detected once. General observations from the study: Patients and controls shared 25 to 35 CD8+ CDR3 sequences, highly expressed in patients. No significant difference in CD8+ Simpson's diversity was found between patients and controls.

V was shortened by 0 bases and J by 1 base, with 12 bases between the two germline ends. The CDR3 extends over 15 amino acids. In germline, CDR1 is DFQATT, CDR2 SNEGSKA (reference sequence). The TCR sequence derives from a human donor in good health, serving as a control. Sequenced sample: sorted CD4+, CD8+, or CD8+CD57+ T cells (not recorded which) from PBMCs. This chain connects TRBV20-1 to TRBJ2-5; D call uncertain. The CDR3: CSARESLGIQETQYF. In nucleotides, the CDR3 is TGCAGTGCTAGAGAAAGTTTAGGGATCCAAGAGACCCAGTACTTC.